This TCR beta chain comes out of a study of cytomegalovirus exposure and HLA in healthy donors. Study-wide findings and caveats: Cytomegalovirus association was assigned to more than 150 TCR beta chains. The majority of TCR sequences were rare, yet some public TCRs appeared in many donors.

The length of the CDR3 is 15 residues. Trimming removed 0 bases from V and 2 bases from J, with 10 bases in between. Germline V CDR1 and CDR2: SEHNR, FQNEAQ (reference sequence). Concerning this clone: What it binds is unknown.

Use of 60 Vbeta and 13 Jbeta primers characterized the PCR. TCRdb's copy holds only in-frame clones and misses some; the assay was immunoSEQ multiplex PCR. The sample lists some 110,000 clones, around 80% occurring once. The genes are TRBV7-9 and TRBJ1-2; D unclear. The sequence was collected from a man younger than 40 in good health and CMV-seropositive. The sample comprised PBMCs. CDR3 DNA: TGTGCCAGCAGCTTAGCACAGCCTCCAAACTATGGCTACACCTTC. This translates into CASSLAQPPNYGYTF. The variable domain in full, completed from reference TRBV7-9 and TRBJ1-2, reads DTGVSQNPRHKITKRGQNVTFRCDPISEHNRLYWYRQTLGQGPEFLTYFQNEAQLEKSRLLSDRFSAERPKGSFSTLEIQRTEQGDSAMYLCASSLAQPPNYGYTFGSGTRLTVV.